This TCR beta chain originates from a study of CD8+ T cells in alopecia areata. Across the study: Treated patients were dosed with oral tofacitinib, taking 5 to 10 mg twice daily.

The CDR3 runs 14 residues. The V gene lost 0 bases and the J gene lost 4 bases, with 10 bases spanning the gap. Germline-derived CDR1 and CDR2 are SGHDT and YYEEEE. Regarding the study as a whole: It was observed that many expanded lesional clones persisted in scalp and blood during tofacitinib.

As regards this clone: Antigen: not known.

Treatment here: oral pan-JAK inhibitor, 5-10 mg twice daily. Researchers took lesional scalp punch biopsies and peripheral blood from people who were alopecia areata patients. Investigators sorted PBMCs to obtain both CD4+ and CD8+ T cells. Reverse transcription of extracted RNA yielded cDNA, which provided the sequencing template. The repertoire was sequenced with immunoSEQ multiplex PCR; TCRdb's copy has only in-frame clones and lacks some. Of 100,000 to 130,000 clones listed, roughly 84% are singletons. The TCR was taken from a human donor with alopecia areata. The genes are TRBV5-6 and TRBJ1-2, with D hard to call. The sample was CD8+ T cells sorted from blood, taken at week 24, from a patient treated with tofacitinib. The CDR3 here is CASSLGSGIYGYTF. The CDR3 region has the DNA TGTGCCAGCAGCTTGGGATCCGGGATCTATGGCTACACCTTC.